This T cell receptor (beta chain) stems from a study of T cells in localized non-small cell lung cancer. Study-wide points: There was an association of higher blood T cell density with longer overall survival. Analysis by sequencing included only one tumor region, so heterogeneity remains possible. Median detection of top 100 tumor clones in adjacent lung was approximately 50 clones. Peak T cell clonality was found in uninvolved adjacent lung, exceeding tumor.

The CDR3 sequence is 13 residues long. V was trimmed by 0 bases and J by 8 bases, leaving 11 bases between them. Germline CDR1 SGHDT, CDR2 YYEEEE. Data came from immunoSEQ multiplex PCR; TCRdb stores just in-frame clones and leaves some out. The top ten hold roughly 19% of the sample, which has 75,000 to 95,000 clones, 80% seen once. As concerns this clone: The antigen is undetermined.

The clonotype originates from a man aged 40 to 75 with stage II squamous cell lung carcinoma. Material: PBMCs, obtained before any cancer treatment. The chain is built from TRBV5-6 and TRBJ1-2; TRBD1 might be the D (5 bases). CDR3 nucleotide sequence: TGTGCCAGCAGCTTGGAGGGGCGCCTAGGCTACACCTTC. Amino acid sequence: CASSLEGRLGYTF.